A single sample gave rise to the 12 T cell receptor beta chains below, sequenced in a study of blood T cell repertoires in COVID-19. Profiling relied on immunoSEQ multiplex PCR, and the TCRdb table lists in-frame clones only, not all of them. Altogether about 150,000 clones are present, roughly 88% being singletons, with the ten largest covering around 7.2%. The specimen was peripheral blood. The receptor set was obtained from a woman in her fifties or sixties in a cohort sampled during active or convalescent COVID-19.

This rearrangement joins TRBV11-3 to TRBJ1-6, with a weak D call TRBD1 (6 bases). The CDR3 runs 17 residues. V lost 5 bases and J lost 7, with 21 bases in between. Germline V gene sequence: CDR1 SGHNT, CDR2 YENEEA. The CDR3 nucleotides are TGTGCCAGCAGCCCGAAGTCGGCAGGGGATAGGAATTCACCCCTCCACTTT. Its protein is CASSPKSAGDRNSPLHF.

The chain combines TRBV6-5 with TRBJ2-2; D is possibly TRBD2 (6 bases). V gave up 7 bases and J gave up 0 bases, with 12 bases separating them. The germline V gene encodes CDR1 MNHEY and CDR2 SVGAGI. There are 15 residues in the CDR3. CDR3: CASTVGRPNTGELFF. DNA for the CDR3: TGTGCCAGCACGGTGGGGAGGCCGAACACCGGGGAGCTGTTTTTT.

The V call is TRBV11-2, the J call TRBJ2-7, with TRBD1 matching over 7 bases. The germline V gene has CDR1 SGHAT and CDR2 FQNNGV. The CDR3 runs to 14 residues. V gave up 6 bases and J gave up 2 bases; unmatched junction bases: 7. For the CDR3, the DNA is TGTGCCAGCAGACGAGACAGGGATACCTACGAGCAGTACTTC. Protein sequence: CASRRDRDTYEQYF.

J is TRBJ2-5 and V is TRBV19, with a tentative D call TRBD1 (5 bases). Germline V gene data show CDR1 as LNHDA and CDR2 as SQIVND (reference sequence). The CDR3 runs to 13 residues. The CDR3 spells CGQGVNWQETQYF. In DNA form, the CDR3 reads TGTGGCCAAGGGGTCAACTGGCAAGAGACCCAGTACTTC.

This chain uses TRBV2 with TRBJ1-6; D is uncertain. The germline gives CDR1 SNHLY, CDR2 FYNNEI. V was shortened by 3 bases and J by 3 bases, with 9 bases between the two germline ends. The CDR3 is 15 residues long. The CDR3 DNA reads TGTGCCAGCAGTGAGGAAAACAGCTATAATTCACCCCTCCACTTT. Amino acids: CASSEENSYNSPLHF.

The chain has TRBV12-3 or TRBV12-4 and TRBJ1-2, with unresolved D. This CDR3 is 13 amino acids long. Trimming pared 1 base from V and 8 bases from J, leaving 11 bases between. The CDR3 region is CASSLVEGGGYTF. Here the CDR3 DNA reads TGTGCCAGCAGTTTAGTCGAGGGTGGCGGCTACACCTTC.

This chain connects TRBV6-5 to TRBJ1-2, with 7 nucleotides matching TRBD1. Germline V gene data show CDR1 as MNHEY and CDR2 as SVGAGI. J lost 8 bases, V lost 7 bases, and 10 bases had no gene match. The CDR3 contains 13 residues. The CDR3 DNA reads as TGTGCCAGCAACCTCGGTACAGGGGACGGCTACACCTTC. Encoded protein: CASNLGTGDGYTF.

The chain uses TRBV2 and TRBJ2-3; a weak D match, TRBD2 (6 bases). Trimming stripped 6 bases from V and 0 bases from J, with 16 bases between. The CDR3 length is 16 residues. Germline V gene sequence: CDR1 SNHLY, CDR2 FYNNEI. As DNA, the CDR3 is TGTGCCAGCAGAAGGGTAGCGGTAGAGAGCACAGATACGCAGTATTTT. It codes for CASRRVAVESTDTQYF. The full variable domain, rest sourced from reference TRBV2 and TRBJ2-3, is EPEVTQTPSHQVTQMGQEVILRCVPISNHLYFYWYRQILGQKVEFLVSFYNNEISEKSEIFDDQFSVERPDGSNFTLKIRSTKLEDSAMYFCASRRVAVESTDTQYFGPGTRLTVL.

The chain has TRBV6-5 and TRBJ1-3; 7 nucleotides line up with TRBD1. The CDR3 consists of 14 residues. V was pared by 4 bases and J by 2 bases, with 2 bases of the junction left unmatched. Germline V lookup: CDR1 MNHEY, CDR2 SVGAGI. The CDR3 region has the DNA TGTGCCAGCAGTTTACAGGGGCCTGGAAACACCATATATTTT. Its protein is CASSLQGPGNTIYF.

J is TRBJ2-2 and V is TRBV5-1; 9 positions match TRBD1. The V gene's germline CDR1 is SGHRS and CDR2 YFSETQ. V trimming: 4 bases; J trimming: 3 bases; junction bases outside the gene matches: 4. The CDR3 spans 15 residues. CDR3 amino acids: CASSRTGADTGELFF. The DNA for the CDR3 is TGCGCCAGCAGCCGGACAGGGGCAGACACCGGGGAGCTGTTTTTT. Full variable domain (missing parts from reference TRBV5-1 and TRBJ2-2): KAGVTQTPRYLIKTRGQQVTLSCSPISGHRSVSWYQQTPGQGLQFLFEYFSETQRNKGNFPGRFSGRQFSNSRSEMNVSTLELGDSALYLCASSRTGADTGELFFGEGSRLTVL.

DNA for the CDR3: TGTGCCACCAGTACAGGGACAGGGGGCCCCTACGAGCAGTACTTC. It is translated as CATSTGTGGPYEQYF. This sequence joins TRBV24-1 and TRBJ2-7; TRBD1 matches 12 bases. CDR1 and CDR2 (germline): KGHDR, SFDVKD. This CDR3 region has 15 residues. V was clipped by 6 bases and J by 2 bases; unmatched bases: 4.

The J gene is TRBJ1-1, the V gene TRBV3-1 (or the pseudogene TRBV3-2), with 7 nucleotides matching TRBD1. CDR3 length: 15 residues. Germline values: CDR1 LGHDT, CDR2 YNNKEL (reference sequence). V was clipped by 4 bases and J by 1 base; unmatched bases: 6. The CDR3 DNA reads TGTGCCAGCAGCCGATGGACAGGCCCGAACACTGAAGCTTTCTTT. As protein: CASSRWTGPNTEAFF.